The 19 T cell receptor beta chains below were found in one sample sequenced in a study of CD8 T cells in Susac syndrome. With random hexamers, reverse transcription was performed on roughly 0.45 to 1 ug of RNA. TCRdb re-derived calls from the immunoSEQ multiplex PCR reads in MiXCR, one entry per CDR3 protein. The data hold approximately 270,000 distinct CDR3 sequences, with about 94% observed a single time. Sequenced: CD4+ T cells from PBMCs. The receptors here all came from a human donor with multiple sclerosis.

As regards this clonotype: At one of its ends the junction is not consistent with the germline gene, which may arise from a read error. The chain combines TRBV7-7 with TRBJ1-1, with unresolved D. The germline CDR1 and CDR2 sequences are SSHAT and FNYEAQ (reference sequence). This CDR3 spans 12 amino acids. The CDR3: CASSLSAPEAFF. CDR3 in DNA: TGTGCTAGCAGCTTATCCGCCCCAGAAGCTTTCTTT.

The chain links TRBV7-9 to TRBJ2-7, with D uncertain. The germline V and J ends were trimmed by 4 bases and 0 bases, with 10 bases remaining between them. Germline V gene lookup returns CDR1 SEHNR and CDR2 FQNEAQ (reference sequence). CDR3 length: 14 amino acids. The CDR3, as DNA: TGTGCCAGCAGCTCTAGGACCGACTCCTACGAGCAGTACTTC. It yields the protein CASSSRTDSYEQYF.

The chain uses TRBV15 and TRBJ1-2; D remains unclear. The V gene's germline CDR1 is LNHNV and CDR2 YYDKDF (reference sequence). Between the trimmed V and J ends, which lost 3 bases and 4 bases, there was a span of 12 bases. CDR3 length: 14 amino acids. The CDR3 region has the DNA TGTGCCACCAGCAGGACTAGGGAGGGCTATGGCTACACCTTC. This gives the protein CATSRTREGYGYTF.

This clonotype occurred a few times. The chain links TRBV20-1 to TRBJ1-1; 7 bases are a match to TRBD1. Germline V gene sequence: CDR1 DFQATT, CDR2 SNEGSKA (reference sequence). This CDR3 is built from 14 residues. Unmatched junction bases numbered 8, after V lost 4 bases and J lost 3 bases. CDR3 residues: CSAKRQGGDTEAFF. The CDR3 region has the DNA TGCAGTGCTAAAAGACAGGGTGGTGACACTGAAGCTTTCTTT.

J is TRBJ2-5 and V is TRBV30; 8 bases are shared with TRBD2. Matching the DNA end better, TRBJ2-7 makes the J call doubtful. Germline-derived CDR1 and CDR2 are GTSNPN and SVGIG (reference sequence). This CDR3 contains 15 residues. The CDR3: CAWSKGSGGPDEQYF. The CDR3 DNA reads as TGTGCCTGGAGTAAAGGGTCGGGGGGGCCAGACGAGCAGTACTTC.

The chain couples TRBV24-1 to TRBJ2-2; TRBD1 is a possible D gene (5 bases). The germline CDR1 and CDR2 sequences are KGHDR and SFDVKD. The CDR3 contains 16 residues. The V and J ends lost 4 bases and 4 bases respectively, with 15 bases between them. The CDR3 bases are TGTGCCACCAGTGAGCAGAAAGGGGTTGGCACCGGGGAGCTGTTTTTT. It encodes CATSEQKGVGTGELFF.

V and J are TRBV29-1 and TRBJ2-3; 12 bases are a match to TRBD2. This CDR3 has 15 amino acids. From germline, CDR1 is SQVTM and CDR2 ANQGSEA. Trimming cost V 3 bases and J 4 bases; bases outside gene matches: 5. CDR3 nucleotide sequence: TGCAGCGTTGAGGCTAGCGGGAGGGCCCCAGATACGCAGTATTTT. Translated, it gives CSVEASGRAPDTQYF.

Regarding this clonotype: The germline gene is not matched at one end of the junction; a read error may be the cause. The genes are TRBV20-1 and TRBJ2-2, with 9 bases that match TRBD2. Germline V gives CDR1 DFQATT, CDR2 SNEGSKA (reference sequence). The CDR3 is 15 amino acids. CDR3 in amino acids: CSATRGGANTGELFF. In DNA, the CDR3 is TGCAGTGCTACCCGCGGGGGGGCGAATACCGGGGAGCTGTTTTTT.

This rearrangement joins TRBV6-2 or TRBV6-3 to TRBJ2-3; TRBD2 is a possible D gene (6 bases). CDR1 MNHEY and CDR2 SVGEGT come from the germline V gene. V was cut by 6 bases and J by 3 bases, with 10 bases left in between. CDR3 size: 13 residues. CDR3 protein: CASRALATDTQYF. CDR3 nucleotides: TGTGCCAGCAGGGCCCTAGCGACAGATACGCAGTATTTT.

The rearrangement joins TRBV29-1 to TRBJ2-7, with 8 nucleotides matching TRBD2. The V gene end was trimmed by 8 bases and the J gene end by 4 bases; junction bases not matched to a gene: 4. The CDR3 has 11 residues. The germline V gene has CDR1 SQVTM and CDR2 ANQGSEA. The DNA of the CDR3 is TGCAGCTTCAGCGGGGGATACGAGCAGTACTTC. Protein product: CSFSGGYEQYF.

The chain combines TRBV30 with TRBJ1-4; possibly TRBD1 for D (6 bases). The CDR3 extends over 14 amino acids. V lost 5 bases to trimming and J lost 0 bases, with 10 bases between them. CDR1 is GTSNPN, CDR2 SVGIG, per germline (reference sequence). CDR3 in amino acids: CAWEGGTTNEKLFF. The CDR3 coding sequence is TGTGCCTGGGAGGGGGGAACAACTAATGAAAAACTGTTTTTT. Complete variable domain (other parts from reference TRBV30 and TRBJ1-4): SQTIHQWPATLVQPVGSPLSLECTVEGTSNPNLYWYRQAAGRGLQLLFYSVGIGQISSEVPQNLSASRPQDRQFILSSKKLLLSDSGFYLCAWEGGTTNEKLFFGSGTQLSVL.

This CDR3 is CASRTVNADPKNIQYF. The DNA for the CDR3 is TGTGCCAGCCGAACCGTAAACGCAGATCCCAAAAACATTCAGTACTTC. J is TRBJ2-4 and V is TRBV6-8; D ambiguous. The CDR3 consists of 16 residues. Trimming took 8 bases from V and 2 from J, leaving 19 bases between them. From germline, CDR1 is MNHGY and CDR2 SAAAGT.

This chain's CDR3 is CASSLEQGAMNTEAFF. CDR3 nucleotide sequence: TGCGCCAGCAGCTTGGAGCAGGGGGCTATGAACACTGAAGCTTTCTTT. The chain uses TRBV5-1 and TRBJ1-1, with TRBD1 identical over 8 bases. Trimming at V came to 0 bases and at J to 0 bases, leaving 4 bases not matched to a gene. This CDR3 comprises 16 residues. Germline V gene sequence: CDR1 SGHRS, CDR2 YFSETQ.

This clonotype was seen once. The gene calls are TRBV3-1 and TRBJ1-1; D is perhaps TRBD1 (5 bases). This CDR3 is built from 14 residues. Germline CDR1 reads LGHDT; CDR2 reads YNNKEL (reference sequence). V lost 3 bases to trimming and J lost 2 bases, with 10 bases between them. The CDR3 DNA follows: TGTGCCAGCAGCCAGGGACGGTTTAACACTGAAGCTTTCTTT. Its protein product is CASSQGRFNTEAFF.

This chain connects TRBV3-1 to TRBJ2-1, with 13 bases that match TRBD2. The CDR3 has 15 residues. The junction had 2 bases not matched to a gene; V was cut back by 1 base and J by 8 bases. Germline CDR1 and CDR2: LGHDT and YNNKEL (reference sequence). The CDR3 loop is CASSQGTSGSHEQFF. DNA of the CDR3: TGTGCCAGCAGCCAAGGGACTAGCGGGAGCCATGAGCAGTTCTTC.

The rearrangement uses TRBV2 and TRBJ2-5; D is unresolved. This CDR3 spans 14 amino acids. Germline CDR1 and CDR2: SNHLY and FYNNEI. Trimming cost V 0 bases and J 5 bases, with 10 bases left between them. The CDR3 reads CASSEADPRETQYF. Written as DNA, the CDR3 is TGTGCCAGCAGTGAAGCGGACCCCCGGGAGACCCAGTACTTC. The full variable domain, with the rest looked up from reference TRBV2 and TRBJ2-5, is EPEVTQTPSHQVTQMGQEVILRCVPISNHLYFYWYRQILGQKVEFLVSFYNNEISEKSEIFDDQFSVERPDGSNFTLKIRSTKLEDSAMYFCASSEADPRETQYFGPGTRLLVL.

The chain employs TRBV2 and TRBJ2-7; D is perhaps TRBD2 (6 bases). Germline values: CDR1 SNHLY, CDR2 FYNNEI. The CDR3 runs to 12 residues. V gave up 8 bases and J gave up 0 bases, with 8 bases separating them. The CDR3 bases are TGTGCCAGCTTGGACTACTCCTACGAGCAGTACGTC. It yields the protein CASLDYSYEQYV.

The rearrangement joins TRBV7-2 to TRBJ2-3; TRBD2 matches at 8 bases. Germline assignment: CDR1 SGHTA and CDR2 FQGNSA. J gave up 4 bases and V 4 bases, and 4 bases lay outside the gene matches. The CDR3 is made up of 14 amino acids. The CDR3 protein is CASSSLAGPDTQYF. DNA of the CDR3: TGTGCCAGCAGCTCGCTAGCGGGTCCAGATACGCAGTATTTT.

This chain uses TRBV9 with TRBJ2-6; D might be TRBD1 (5 bases). The CDR3 has 14 residues. V lost 3 bases and J lost 4, with 8 bases in between. CDR1 is SGDLS and CDR2 is YYNGEE in the germline V gene. DNA of the CDR3: TGTGCCAGCAGCGACAGGACAGGGGCCAACGTCCTGACTTTC. Protein product: CASSDRTGANVLTF.